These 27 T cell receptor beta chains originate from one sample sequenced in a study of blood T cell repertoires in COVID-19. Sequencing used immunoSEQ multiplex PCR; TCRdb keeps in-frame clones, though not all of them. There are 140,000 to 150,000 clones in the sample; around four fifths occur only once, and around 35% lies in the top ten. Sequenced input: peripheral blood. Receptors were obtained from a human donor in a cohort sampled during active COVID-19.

The CDR3 spells CASSPSGGRTSNQPQHF. The CDR3 bases are TGTGCCAGCTCACCGTCGGGGGGCAGAACTAGCAATCAGCCCCAGCATTTT. This chain joins TRBV18 and TRBJ1-5; possibly TRBD1 for D (6 bases). Germline V gene lookup returns CDR1 KGHSH and CDR2 LQKENI. The CDR3 loop spans 17 amino acids. V was cut by 3 bases and J by 0 bases, with 15 bases left in between.

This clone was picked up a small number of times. Here the CDR3 reads CASSLGGPSGGEQYF. The CDR3 nucleotides are TGTGCCAGCAGCTTGGGGGGCCCCTCCGGGGGCGAGCAGTACTTC. The J gene is TRBJ2-7, the V gene TRBV5-5; perhaps TRBD2 as D (6 bases). CDR3 length: 15 amino acids. Trimming stripped 0 bases from V and 6 bases from J, with 16 bases between. CDR1 is SGHKS and CDR2 is YYEKEE in the germline V gene (reference sequence).

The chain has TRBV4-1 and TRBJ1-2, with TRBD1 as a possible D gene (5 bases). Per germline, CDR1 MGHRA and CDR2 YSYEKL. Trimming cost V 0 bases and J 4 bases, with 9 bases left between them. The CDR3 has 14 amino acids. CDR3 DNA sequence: TGCGCCAGCAGCCAAGATACCAGGGTCTATGGCTACACCTTC. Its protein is CASSQDTRVYGYTF.

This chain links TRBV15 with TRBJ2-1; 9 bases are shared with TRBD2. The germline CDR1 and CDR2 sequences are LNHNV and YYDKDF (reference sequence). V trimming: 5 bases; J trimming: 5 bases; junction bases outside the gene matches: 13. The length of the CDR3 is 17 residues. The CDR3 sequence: CATSGERGEATDNEQFF. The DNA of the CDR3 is TGTGCCACCAGCGGCGAGCGGGGGGAGGCCACGGACAATGAGCAGTTCTTC.

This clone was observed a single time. Written as DNA, the CDR3 is TGTGCCAGCAGTTTGGATCGGGGTTACACTGAAGCTTTCTTT. Translation gives CASSLDRGYTEAFF. The J gene is TRBJ1-1, the V gene TRBV27; D is ambiguous. Germline V gene data show CDR1 as MNHEY and CDR2 as SMNVEV (reference sequence). The CDR3 is 14 amino acids. V gave up 3 bases and J gave up 3 bases, with 11 bases separating them.

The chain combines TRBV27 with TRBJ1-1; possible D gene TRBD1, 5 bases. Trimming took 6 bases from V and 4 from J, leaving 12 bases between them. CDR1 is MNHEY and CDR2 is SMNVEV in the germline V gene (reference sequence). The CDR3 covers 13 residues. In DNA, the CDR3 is TGTGCCAGCAGCCCTGGGGGGATCACTGAAGCTTTCTTT. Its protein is CASSPGGITEAFF.

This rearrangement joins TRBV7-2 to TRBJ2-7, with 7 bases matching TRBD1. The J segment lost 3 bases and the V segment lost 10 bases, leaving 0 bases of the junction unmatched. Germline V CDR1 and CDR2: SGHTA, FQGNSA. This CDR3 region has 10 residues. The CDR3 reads CATGGYEQYF. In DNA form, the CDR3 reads TGTGCCACAGGGGGCTACGAGCAGTACTTC.

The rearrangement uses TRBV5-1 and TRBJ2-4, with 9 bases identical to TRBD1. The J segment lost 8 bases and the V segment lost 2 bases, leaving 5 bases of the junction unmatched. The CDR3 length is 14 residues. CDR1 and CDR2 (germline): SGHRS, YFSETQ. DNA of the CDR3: TGCGCCAGCAGCTTCACAGGGGGCGAATACATTCAGTACTTC. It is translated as CASSFTGGEYIQYF.

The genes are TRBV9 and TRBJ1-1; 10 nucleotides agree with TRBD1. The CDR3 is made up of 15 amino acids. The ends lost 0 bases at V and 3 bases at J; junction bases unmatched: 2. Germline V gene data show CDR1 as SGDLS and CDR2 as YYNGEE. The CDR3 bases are TGTGCCAGCAGCGTAGGGGGACAGGGGCACACTGAAGCTTTCTTT. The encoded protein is CASSVGGQGHTEAFF.

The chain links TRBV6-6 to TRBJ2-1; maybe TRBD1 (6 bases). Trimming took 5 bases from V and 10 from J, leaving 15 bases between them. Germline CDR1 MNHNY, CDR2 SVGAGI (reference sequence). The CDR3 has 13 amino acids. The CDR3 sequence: CASSRGNQGEQFF. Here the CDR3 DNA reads TGTGCCAGCAGTAGGGGGAACCAGGGGGAGCAGTTCTTC.

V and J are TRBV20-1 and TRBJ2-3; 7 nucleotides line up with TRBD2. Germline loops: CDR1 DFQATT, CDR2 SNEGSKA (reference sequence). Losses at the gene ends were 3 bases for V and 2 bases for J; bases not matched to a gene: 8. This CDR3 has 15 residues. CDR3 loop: CSASAFGGVTDTQYF. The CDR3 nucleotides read TGCAGTGCTAGTGCGTTTGGGGGGGTCACAGATACGCAGTATTTT.

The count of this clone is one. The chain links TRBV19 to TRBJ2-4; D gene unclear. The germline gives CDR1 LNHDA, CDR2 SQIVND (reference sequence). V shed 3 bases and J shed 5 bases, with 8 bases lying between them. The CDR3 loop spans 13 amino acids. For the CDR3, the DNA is TGTGCCAGTAGTATTAACAGAGAAAACATTCAGTACTTC. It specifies CASSINRENIQYF.

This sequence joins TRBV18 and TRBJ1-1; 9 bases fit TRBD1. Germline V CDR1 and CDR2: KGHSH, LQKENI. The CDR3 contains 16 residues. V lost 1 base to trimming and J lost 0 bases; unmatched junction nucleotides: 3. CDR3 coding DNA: TGTGCCAGCTCACCACAGACAGGGGGGATGAACACTGAAGCTTTCTTT. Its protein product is CASSPQTGGMNTEAFF.

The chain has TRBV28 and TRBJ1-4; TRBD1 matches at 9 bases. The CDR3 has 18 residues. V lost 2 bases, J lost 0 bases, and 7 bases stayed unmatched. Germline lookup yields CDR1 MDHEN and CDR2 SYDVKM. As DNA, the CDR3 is TGTGCCAGCAGTTTAGGACAGGGGACATTAGCAACTAATGAAAAACTGTTTTTT. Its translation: CASSLGQGTLATNEKLFF. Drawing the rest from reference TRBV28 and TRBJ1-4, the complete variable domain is DVKVTQSSRYLVKRTGEKVFLECVQDMDHENMFWYRQDPGLGLRLIYFSYDVKMKEKGDIPEGYSVSREKKERFSLILESASTNQTSMYLCASSLGQGTLATNEKLFFGSGTQLSVL.

CDR3 residues: CASSPLSTNYGYTF. CDR3 bases: TGTGCCAGCAGTCCCCTTAGTACTAACTATGGCTACACCTTC. The rearrangement uses TRBV2 and TRBJ1-2, with unresolved D. Germline V lookup: CDR1 SNHLY, CDR2 FYNNEI. The ends were cut back, 5 bases at V and 0 bases at J, with 10 bases in the middle. This CDR3 comprises 14 residues.

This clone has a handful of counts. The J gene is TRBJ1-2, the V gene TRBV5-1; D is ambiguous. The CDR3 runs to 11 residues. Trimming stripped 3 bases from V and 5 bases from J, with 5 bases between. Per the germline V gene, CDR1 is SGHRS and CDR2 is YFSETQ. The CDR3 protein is CASSSLYGYTF. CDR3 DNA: TGCGCCAGCAGCTCCCTATATGGCTACACCTTC.

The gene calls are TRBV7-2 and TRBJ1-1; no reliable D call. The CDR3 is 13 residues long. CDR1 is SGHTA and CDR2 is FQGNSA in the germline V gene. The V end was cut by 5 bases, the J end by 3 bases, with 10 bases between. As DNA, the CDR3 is TGTGCCAGCAGCCCCCGAGCTGACACTGAAGCTTTCTTT. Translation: CASSPRADTEAFF.

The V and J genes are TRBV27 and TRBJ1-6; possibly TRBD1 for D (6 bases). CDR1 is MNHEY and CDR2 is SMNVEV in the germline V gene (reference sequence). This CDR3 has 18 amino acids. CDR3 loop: CPTPSQPQVRTENSPLHF. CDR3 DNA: TGTCCTACCCCCTCCCAACCCCAGGTCCGGACAGAGAATTCACCCCTCCACTTT.

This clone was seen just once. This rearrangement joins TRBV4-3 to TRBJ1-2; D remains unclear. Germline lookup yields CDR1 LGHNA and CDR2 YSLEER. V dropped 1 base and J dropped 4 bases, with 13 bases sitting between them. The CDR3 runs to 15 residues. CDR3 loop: CASSQAGIGGYGYTF. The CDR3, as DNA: TGCGCCAGCAGCCAAGCGGGGATTGGCGGCTATGGCTACACCTTC.

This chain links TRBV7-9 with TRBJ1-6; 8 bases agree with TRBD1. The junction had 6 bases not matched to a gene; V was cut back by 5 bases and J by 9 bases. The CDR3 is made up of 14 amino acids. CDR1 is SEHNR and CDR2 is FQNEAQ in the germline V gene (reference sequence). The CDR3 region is CASSLTGGSSPLHF. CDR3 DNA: TGTGCCAGCAGCCTCACAGGGGGTAGTTCACCCCTCCACTTT.

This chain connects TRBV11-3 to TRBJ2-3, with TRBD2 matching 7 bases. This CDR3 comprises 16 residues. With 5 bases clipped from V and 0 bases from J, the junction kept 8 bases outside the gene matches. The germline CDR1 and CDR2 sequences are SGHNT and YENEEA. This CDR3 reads CASSPQLASSTDTQYF. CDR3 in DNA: TGTGCCAGCAGCCCTCAACTAGCGTCTAGCACAGATACGCAGTATTTT. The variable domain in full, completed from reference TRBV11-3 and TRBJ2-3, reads EAGVVQSPRYKIIEKKQPVAFWCNPISGHNTLYWYLQNLGQGPELLIRYENEEAVDDSQLPKDRFSAERLKGVDSTLKIQPAELGDSAVYLCASSPQLASSTDTQYFGPGTRLTVL.

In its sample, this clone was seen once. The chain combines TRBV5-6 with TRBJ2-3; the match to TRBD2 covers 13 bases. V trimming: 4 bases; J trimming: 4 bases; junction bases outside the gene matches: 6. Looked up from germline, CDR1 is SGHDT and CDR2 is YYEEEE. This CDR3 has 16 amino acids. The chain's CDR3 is CASSPYTSGGADTQYF. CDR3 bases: TGTGCCAGCAGCCCCTACACTAGCGGGGGGGCAGATACGCAGTATTTT.

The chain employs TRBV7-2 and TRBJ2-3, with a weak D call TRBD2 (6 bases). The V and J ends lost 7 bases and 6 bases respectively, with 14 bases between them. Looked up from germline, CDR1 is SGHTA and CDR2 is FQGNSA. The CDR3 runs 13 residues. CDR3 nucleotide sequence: TGTGCCAGCACCCTCTGGGCGGGGGATACGCAGTATTTT. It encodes CASTLWAGDTQYF. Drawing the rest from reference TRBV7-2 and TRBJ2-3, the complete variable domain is GAGVSQSPSNKVTEKGKDVELRCDPISGHTALYWYRQSLGQGLEFLIYFQGNSAPDKSGLPSDRFSAERTGGSVSTLTIQRTQQEDSAVYLCASTLWAGDTQYFGPGTRLTVL.

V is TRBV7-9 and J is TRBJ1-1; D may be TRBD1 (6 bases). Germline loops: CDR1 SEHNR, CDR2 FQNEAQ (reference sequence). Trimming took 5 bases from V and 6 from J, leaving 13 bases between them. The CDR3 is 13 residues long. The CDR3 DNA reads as TGTGCCAGCAGCCCGGACAGCATGGCTGAAGCTTTCTTT. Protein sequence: CASSPDSMAEAFF.

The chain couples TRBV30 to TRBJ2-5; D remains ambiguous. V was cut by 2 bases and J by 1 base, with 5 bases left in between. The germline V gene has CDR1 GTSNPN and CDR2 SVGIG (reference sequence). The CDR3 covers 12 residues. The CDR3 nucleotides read TGTGCCTGGAGTACAGCCCAAGAGACCCAGTACTTC. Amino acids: CAWSTAQETQYF.

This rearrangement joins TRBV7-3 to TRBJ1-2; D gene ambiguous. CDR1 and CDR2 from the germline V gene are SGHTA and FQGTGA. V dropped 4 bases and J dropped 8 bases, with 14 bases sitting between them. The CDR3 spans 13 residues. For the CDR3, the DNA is TGTGCCAGCAGCTCCGGGTCCTTCGGGGGCTACACCTTC. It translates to CASSSGSFGGYTF.

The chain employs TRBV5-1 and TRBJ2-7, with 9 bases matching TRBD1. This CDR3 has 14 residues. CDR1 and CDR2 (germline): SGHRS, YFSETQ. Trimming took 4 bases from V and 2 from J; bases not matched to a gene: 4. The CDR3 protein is CASSPGQGPYEQYF. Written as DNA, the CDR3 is TGCGCCAGCAGCCCGGGACAGGGCCCCTACGAGCAGTACTTC.